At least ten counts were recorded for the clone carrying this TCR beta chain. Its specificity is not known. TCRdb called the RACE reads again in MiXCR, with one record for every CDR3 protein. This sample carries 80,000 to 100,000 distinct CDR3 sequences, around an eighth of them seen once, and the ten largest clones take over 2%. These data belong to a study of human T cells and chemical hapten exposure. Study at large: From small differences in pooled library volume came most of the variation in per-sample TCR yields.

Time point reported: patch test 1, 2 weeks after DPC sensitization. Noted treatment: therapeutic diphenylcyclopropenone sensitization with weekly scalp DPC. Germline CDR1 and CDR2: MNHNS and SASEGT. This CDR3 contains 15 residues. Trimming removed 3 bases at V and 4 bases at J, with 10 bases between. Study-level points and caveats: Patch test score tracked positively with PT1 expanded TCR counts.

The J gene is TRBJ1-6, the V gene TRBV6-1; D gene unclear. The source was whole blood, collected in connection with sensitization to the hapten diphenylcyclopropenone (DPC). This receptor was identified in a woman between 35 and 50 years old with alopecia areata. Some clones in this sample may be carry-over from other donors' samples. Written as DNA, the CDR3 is TGTGCCAGCAGTGATCGTACAGCGTATAATTCACCCCTCCACTTT. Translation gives CASSDRTAYNSPLHF.